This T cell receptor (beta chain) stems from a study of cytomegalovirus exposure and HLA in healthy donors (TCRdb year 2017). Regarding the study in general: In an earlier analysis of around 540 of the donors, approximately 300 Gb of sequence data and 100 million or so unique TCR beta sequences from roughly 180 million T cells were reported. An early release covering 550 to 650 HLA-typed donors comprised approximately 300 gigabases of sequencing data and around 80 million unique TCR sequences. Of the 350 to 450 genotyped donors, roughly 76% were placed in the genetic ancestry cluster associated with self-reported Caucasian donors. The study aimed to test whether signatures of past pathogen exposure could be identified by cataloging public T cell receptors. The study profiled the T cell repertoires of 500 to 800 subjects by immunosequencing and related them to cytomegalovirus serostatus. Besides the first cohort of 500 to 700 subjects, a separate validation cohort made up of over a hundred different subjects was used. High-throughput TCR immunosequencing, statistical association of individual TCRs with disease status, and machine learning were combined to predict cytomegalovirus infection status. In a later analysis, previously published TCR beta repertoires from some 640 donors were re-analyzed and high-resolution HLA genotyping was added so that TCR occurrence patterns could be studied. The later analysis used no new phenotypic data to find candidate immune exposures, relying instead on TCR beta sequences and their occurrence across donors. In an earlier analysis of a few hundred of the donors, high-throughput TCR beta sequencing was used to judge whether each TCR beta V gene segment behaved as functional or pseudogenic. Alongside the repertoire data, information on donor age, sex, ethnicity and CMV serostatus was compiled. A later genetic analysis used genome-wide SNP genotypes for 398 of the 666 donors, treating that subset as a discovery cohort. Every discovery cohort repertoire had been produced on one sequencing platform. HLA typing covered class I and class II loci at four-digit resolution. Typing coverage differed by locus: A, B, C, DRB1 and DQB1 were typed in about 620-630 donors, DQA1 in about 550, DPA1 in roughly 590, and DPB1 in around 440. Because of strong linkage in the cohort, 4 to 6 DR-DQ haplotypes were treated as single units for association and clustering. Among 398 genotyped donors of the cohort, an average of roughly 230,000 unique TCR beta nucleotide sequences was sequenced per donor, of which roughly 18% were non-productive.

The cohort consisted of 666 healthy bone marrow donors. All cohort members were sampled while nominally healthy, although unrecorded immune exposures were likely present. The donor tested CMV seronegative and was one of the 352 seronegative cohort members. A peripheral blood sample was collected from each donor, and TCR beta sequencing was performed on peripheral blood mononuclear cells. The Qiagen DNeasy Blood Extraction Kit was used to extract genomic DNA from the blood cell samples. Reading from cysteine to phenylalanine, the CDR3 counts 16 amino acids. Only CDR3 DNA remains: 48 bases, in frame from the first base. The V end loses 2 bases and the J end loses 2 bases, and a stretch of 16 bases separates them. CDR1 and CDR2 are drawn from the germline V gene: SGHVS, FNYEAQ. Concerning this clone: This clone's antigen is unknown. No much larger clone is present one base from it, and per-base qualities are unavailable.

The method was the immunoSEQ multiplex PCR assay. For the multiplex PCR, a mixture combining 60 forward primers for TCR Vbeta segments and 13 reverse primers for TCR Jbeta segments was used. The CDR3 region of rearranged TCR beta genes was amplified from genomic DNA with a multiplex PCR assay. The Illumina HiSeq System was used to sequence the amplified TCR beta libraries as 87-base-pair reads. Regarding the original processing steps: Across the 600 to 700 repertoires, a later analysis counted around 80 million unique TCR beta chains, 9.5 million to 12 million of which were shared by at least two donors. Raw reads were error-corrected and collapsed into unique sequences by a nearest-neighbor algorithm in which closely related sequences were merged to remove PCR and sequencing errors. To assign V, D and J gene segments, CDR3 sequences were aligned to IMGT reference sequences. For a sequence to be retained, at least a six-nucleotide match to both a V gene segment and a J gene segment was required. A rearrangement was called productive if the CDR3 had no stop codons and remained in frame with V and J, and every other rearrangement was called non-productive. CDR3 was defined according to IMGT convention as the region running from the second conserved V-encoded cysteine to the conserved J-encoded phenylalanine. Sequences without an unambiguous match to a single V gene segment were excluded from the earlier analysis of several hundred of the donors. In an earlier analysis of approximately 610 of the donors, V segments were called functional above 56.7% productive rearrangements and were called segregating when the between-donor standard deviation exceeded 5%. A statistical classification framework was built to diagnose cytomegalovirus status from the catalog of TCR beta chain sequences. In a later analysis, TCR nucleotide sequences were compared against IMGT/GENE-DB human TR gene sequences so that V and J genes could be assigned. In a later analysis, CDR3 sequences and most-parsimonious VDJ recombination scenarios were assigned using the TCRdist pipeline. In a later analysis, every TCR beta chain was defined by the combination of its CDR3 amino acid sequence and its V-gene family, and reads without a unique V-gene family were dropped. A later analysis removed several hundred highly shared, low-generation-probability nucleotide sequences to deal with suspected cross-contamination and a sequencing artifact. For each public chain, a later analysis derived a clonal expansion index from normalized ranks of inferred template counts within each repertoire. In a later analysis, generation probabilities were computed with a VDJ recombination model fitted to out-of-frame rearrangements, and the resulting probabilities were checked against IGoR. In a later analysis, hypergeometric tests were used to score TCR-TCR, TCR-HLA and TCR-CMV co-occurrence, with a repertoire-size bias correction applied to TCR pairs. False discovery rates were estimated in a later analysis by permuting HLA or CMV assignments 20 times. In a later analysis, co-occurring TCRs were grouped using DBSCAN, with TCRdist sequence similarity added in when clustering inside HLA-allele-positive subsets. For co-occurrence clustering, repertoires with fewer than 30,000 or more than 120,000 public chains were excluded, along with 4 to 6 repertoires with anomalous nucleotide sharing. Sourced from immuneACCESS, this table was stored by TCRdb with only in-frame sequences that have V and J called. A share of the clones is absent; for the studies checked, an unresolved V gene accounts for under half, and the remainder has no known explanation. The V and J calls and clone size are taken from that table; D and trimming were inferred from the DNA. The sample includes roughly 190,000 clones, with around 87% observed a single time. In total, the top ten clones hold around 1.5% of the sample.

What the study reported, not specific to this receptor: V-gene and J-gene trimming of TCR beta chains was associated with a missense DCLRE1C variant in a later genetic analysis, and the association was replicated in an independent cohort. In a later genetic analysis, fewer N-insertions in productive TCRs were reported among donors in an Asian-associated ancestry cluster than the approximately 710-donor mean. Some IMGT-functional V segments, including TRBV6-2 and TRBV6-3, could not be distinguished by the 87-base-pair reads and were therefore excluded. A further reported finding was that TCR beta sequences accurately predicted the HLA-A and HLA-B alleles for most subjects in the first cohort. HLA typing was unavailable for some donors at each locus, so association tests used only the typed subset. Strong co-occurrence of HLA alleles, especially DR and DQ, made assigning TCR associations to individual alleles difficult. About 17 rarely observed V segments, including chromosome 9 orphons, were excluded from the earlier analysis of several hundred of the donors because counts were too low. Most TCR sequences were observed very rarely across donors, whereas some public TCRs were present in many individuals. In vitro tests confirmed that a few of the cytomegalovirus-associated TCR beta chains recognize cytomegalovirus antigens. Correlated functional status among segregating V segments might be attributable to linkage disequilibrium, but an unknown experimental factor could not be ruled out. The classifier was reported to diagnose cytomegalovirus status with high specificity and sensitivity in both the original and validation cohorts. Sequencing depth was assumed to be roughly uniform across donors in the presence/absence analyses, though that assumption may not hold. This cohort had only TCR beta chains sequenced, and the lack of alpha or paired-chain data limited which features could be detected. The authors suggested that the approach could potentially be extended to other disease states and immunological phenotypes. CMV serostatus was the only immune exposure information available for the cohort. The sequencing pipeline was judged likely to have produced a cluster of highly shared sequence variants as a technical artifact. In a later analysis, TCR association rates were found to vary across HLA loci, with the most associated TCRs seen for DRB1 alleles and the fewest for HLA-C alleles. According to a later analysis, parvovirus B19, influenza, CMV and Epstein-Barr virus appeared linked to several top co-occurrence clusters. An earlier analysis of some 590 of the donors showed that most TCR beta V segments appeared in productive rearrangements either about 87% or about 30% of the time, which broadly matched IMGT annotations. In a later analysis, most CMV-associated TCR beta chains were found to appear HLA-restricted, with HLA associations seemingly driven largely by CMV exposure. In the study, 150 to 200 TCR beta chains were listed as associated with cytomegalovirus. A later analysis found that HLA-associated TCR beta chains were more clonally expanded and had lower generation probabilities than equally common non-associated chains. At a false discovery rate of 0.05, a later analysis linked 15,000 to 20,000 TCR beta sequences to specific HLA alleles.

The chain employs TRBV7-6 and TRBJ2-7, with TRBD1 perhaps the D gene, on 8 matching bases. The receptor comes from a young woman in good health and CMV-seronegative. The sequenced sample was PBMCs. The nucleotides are TGTGCCAGCAGCTTATCGACAGGGGACTACCCCTACGAGCAGTACTTC. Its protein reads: CASSLSTGDYPYEQYF.